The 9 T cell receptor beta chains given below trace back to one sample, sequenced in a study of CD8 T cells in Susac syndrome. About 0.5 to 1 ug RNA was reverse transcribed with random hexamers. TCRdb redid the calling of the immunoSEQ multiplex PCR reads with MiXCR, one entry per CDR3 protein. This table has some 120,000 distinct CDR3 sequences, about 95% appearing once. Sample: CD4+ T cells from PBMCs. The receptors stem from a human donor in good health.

The CDR3 bases are TGTGCCAGCAGTGACTTCGGAGCGCAATTTCAGCCCCAGCATTTT. The encoded protein is CASSDFGAQFQPQHF. The V call is TRBV6-1, the J call TRBJ1-5; D is uncertain. CDR3 length: 15 residues. Germline V gene data show CDR1 as MNHNS and CDR2 as SASEGT. With 3 bases removed from V and 6 bases from J, the gap between germline ends came to 15 bases.

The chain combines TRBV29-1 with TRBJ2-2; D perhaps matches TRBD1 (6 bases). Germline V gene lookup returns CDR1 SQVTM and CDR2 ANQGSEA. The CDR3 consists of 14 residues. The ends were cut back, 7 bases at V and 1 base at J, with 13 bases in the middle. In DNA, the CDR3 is TGCAGCGCCCTCCAGGGGCTGAACACCGGGGAGCTGTTTTTT. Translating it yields CSALQGLNTGELFF.

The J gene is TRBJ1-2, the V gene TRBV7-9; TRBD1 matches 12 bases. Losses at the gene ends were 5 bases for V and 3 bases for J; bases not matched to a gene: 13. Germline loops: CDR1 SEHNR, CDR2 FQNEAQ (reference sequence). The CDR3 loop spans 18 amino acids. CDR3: CASSLLGGQGAWDYGYTF. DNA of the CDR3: TGTGCCAGCAGCCTATTAGGGGGACAGGGGGCCTGGGACTATGGCTACACCTTC.

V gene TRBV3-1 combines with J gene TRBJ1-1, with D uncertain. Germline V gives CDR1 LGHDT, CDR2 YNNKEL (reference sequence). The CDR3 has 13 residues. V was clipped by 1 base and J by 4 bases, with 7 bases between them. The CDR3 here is CASSQGELTEAFF. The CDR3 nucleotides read TGTGCCAGCAGCCAAGGGGAGCTCACTGAAGCTTTCTTT.

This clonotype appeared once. The CDR3 bases are TGTGCCAGCAGCTCCTCCCTAAGAGCGGGAGGGCCCTCCGACCAAGAGACCCAGTACTTC. Protein: CASSSSLRAGGPSDQETQYF. V gene TRBV11-1 combines with J gene TRBJ2-5, with 10 nucleotides matching TRBD2. This CDR3 has 20 residues. Unmatched junction bases numbered 17, after V lost 4 bases and J lost 0 bases. From germline, CDR1 is SGHAT and CDR2 FQDESV (reference sequence).

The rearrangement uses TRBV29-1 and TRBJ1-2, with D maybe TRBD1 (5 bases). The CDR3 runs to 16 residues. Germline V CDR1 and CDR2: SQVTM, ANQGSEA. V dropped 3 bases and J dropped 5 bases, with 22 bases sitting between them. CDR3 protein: CSVDARDSVAGYGYTF. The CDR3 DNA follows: TGCAGCGTTGATGCCCGGGACTCGGTGGCCGGATATGGCTACACCTTC.

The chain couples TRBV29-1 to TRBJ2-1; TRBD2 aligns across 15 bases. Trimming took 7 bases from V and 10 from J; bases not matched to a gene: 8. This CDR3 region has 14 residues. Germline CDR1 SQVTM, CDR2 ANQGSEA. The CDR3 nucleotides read TGCAGCGCCCAACCGGGACTAGCGGGAGGCGAGCAGTTCTTC. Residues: CSAQPGLAGGEQFF.

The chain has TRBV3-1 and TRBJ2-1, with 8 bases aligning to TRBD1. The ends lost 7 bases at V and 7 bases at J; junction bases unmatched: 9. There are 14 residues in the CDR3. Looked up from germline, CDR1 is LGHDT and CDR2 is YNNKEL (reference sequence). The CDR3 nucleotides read TGTGCCAGCACCAGGTCGGACAGGGAAAATGAGCAGTTCTTC. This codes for CASTRSDRENEQFF.

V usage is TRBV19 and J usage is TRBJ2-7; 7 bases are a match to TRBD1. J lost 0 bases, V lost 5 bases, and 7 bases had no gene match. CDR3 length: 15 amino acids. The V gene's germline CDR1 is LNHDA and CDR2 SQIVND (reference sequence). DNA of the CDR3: TGTGCCAGTAGTGAAACAGGGGCAGGCTCCTACGAGCAGTACTTC. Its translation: CASSETGAGSYEQYF. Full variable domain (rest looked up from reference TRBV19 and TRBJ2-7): DGGITQSPKYLFRKEGQNVTLSCEQNLNHDAMYWYRQDPGQGLRLIYYSQIVNDFQKGDIAEGYSVSREKKESFPLTVTSAQKNPTAFYLCASSETGAGSYEQYFGPGTRLTVT.